This T cell receptor beta chain stems from a study of cytomegalovirus exposure and HLA in healthy donors. General observations from the study: Rarity marked most TCR sequences, yet some public TCRs occurred in many donors. An analysis that was carried out later associated 15,000 to 20,000 TCR beta sequences with HLA alleles at 0.05 false discovery rate.

In the PCR, 60 Vbeta and 13 Jbeta primers were used. Here immunoSEQ multiplex PCR was the method, and the copy in TCRdb shows in-frame clones only, minus some. The sample lists around 120,000 clones; around 76% were seen once. This CDR3 spans 15 amino acids. Germline CDR1 reads KGHSH; CDR2 reads LQKENI. The V end lost 3 bases, the J end lost 3 bases, and 14 bases lay between the germline ends. About this clone: The antigen is unknown.

V gene TRBV18 combines with J gene TRBJ1-1; tentatively, D is TRBD1 (5 bases). The receptor's source is a man aged 55-75 years in good health and CMV-seropositive. Sequencing used PBMCs. Written as DNA, the CDR3 is TGTGCCAGCTCACCTAGGGGCAGCAGGGACACTGAAGCTTTCTTT. Translated: CASSPRGSRDTEAFF.